This TCR beta chain derives from a study of T cell clusters in autoimmune cytopenias. Across the study: A median of around 50,000 TRB reads per sample yielded a median around 2,400 distinct clonotypes.

Germline V gene lookup returns CDR1 SEHNR and CDR2 FQNEAQ (reference sequence). This CDR3 has 22 amino acids. Study-level results: Primary autoimmune cytopenia patients seemingly lacked the physiological T cell clusters found in healthy donors.

Multiplex touch-down PCR amplified TRB using TRB-A and TRB-B pools in one tube. TCRdb re-called the multiplex PCR reads and gives one entry per CDR3 protein, without DNA. Recorded for this sample: roughly 8,000 distinct CDR3 sequences. On this clonotype: Antigen: not known.

TRB was amplified from about 270 ng of peripheral blood genomic DNA per sample. The chain uses TRBV7-9 and TRBJ1-3. Sequencing used peripheral blood. The clonotype was recovered from a human donor with an autoimmune cytopenia or autoimmune hepatitis (not recorded which). CDR3 sequence reads: CASSSRFGGDKRAEKNRNTIYF. Full variable domain (outside the CDR3, taken from reference TRBV7-9 and TRBJ1-3): DTGVSQNPRHKITKRGQNVTFRCDPISEHNRLYWYRQTLGQGPEFLTYFQNEAQLEKSRLLSDRFSAERPKGSFSTLEIQRTEQGDSAMYLCASSSRFGGDKRAEKNRNTIYFGEGSWLTVV.